This T cell receptor (beta chain) was recorded in a study of CD8+CD57+ T cells in acquired aplastic anemia. Overall study: The average for DNA from sorted CD4+ and CD8+ cells was approximately 3.2 ug. Healthy-donor CD4+ cells averaged about 9.9 million reads.

This clonotype has ten or more counts. As yet, its antigen is unknown. In germline, CDR1 is MNHNY, CDR2 SVGAGI (reference sequence). The V gene lost 0 bases and the J gene lost 7 bases, with 15 bases spanning the gap. The CDR3 runs 15 residues. Genomic DNA served as template for TCR beta VDJ and CDR3 profiling. TCRdb fed the reads into MiXCR, producing one record per CDR3 protein. The profile covers a few hundred thousand distinct CDR3 sequences, with about two thirds appearing a single time and approximately 3.8% taken by the ten largest. Overall study results and limits: Levels of CD8+ Simpson's diversity were not significantly distinct in patients versus controls. Overlapping CD8+ CDR3 repertoires of patients and controls contained around 31 shared sequences.

The source material was sorted CD4+, CD8+, or CD8+CD57+ T cells (not recorded which) from PBMCs. The source is a human donor in good health, serving as a control. The chain links TRBV6-6 to TRBJ1-2, with a tentative D call TRBD1 (5 bases). The CDR3 nucleotides are TGTGCCAGCAGTTACTCGAGGGCCCAGGGCGGTGGCTACACCTTC. Protein sequence: CASSYSRAQGGGYTF.